This TCR beta chain was observed in a study of cytomegalovirus exposure and HLA in healthy donors. General observations from the study: Analyzed later, most CMV-associated TCR beta chains appeared HLA-restricted.

Likely unrecorded immune exposures existed in these nominally healthy donors. As for this clone: What it recognizes is unknown.

This CDR3 is built from 12 residues. Germline loops: CDR1 SGHTA, CDR2 FQGNSA. Trimming stripped 2 bases from V and 9 bases from J, with 8 bases between. Amplification used 60 Vbeta primers and 13 Jbeta primers. Per the original data handling: Approximately 12 million of some 80 million unique TCR beta chains were shared, per a later count. TCRdb's table, derived via immunoSEQ multiplex PCR, lists solely in-frame clones and lacks some. From that table come the V and J calls and clone size; the DNA was used to work out D and trimming. The sample includes 150,000 to 200,000 clones, roughly 80% of them seen just once.

Sequenced sample: PBMCs. The chain uses TRBV7-2 and TRBJ1-5; D may be TRBD1 (5 bases). The receptor's source is a man in his forties or fifties in good health and CMV-seropositive. The CDR3 sequence: CASSLNRGPQHF. In DNA form, the CDR3 reads TGTGCCAGCAGCTTAAATAGGGGGCCCCAGCATTTT.